These T cell receptor beta chains were read from a single sample in a study of human T cells and chemical hapten exposure. TCRdb reanalysed the RACE reads using MiXCR and keeps one entry per CDR3 protein. Seen here are 180,000 or so distinct CDR3 sequences, about 14% observed once, and the top ten hold 1.5% to 2%. Sequenced here: whole blood, sampled in connection with sensitization to the hapten diphenylcyclopropenone (DPC). The receptor set was obtained from a woman aged 25 to 39 with alopecia areata. Some clones in this sample may be carry-over from other donors' samples. CDR3s include the opening cysteine and the closing phenylalanine or tryptophan. The order of the fields is J gene, V gene, clone size, D gene, CDR3 DNA, CDR3 protein. D genes are given only for firm matches. Not all rows give a size; the values are once, few, many and, for expanded clones, a class.

>TRBJ1-1|TRBV20-1|many|.
TGCAGTGCTAGGGGGGTCTGGCAGAACACTGAAGCTTTCTTT
CSARGVWQNTEAFF
>TRBJ1-1|TRBV18|few|.
TGTGCCAGCTCACCACGGGATGGCACTGAAGCTTTCTTT
CASSPRDGTEAFF
>TRBJ1-5|TRBV29-1|few|TRBD1
TGCAGCGTGTCCGGGACAGGGACCCAGCCCCAGCATTTT
CSVSGTGTQPQHF
>TRBJ1-5|TRBV19|.|TRBD1
TGTGCCAGTAGTCTCCACAGGGGGGATCAGCCCCAGCATTTT
CASSLHRGDQPQHF
>TRBJ1-1|TRBV29-1|.|.
TGCAGCGTTGTGCGACAGACTATGAACACTGAAGCTTTCTTT
CSVVRQTMNTEAFF
>TRBJ2-7|TRBV4-3|.|.
TGCGCCAGCAGCCAGTCCAGGGGCCCCTACGAGCAGTACTTC
CASSQSRGPYEQYF
>TRBJ1-2|TRBV12-3/TRBV12-4|.|.
TGTGCCAGCAGTTTGGCGGCAGGGATAGGCTACACCTTC
CASSLAAGIGYTF
>TRBJ2-3|TRBV30|.|TRBD2
TGTGCCTGGAGGGGACTAGCGGGCACAGATACGCAGTATTTT
CAWRGLAGTDTQYF
>TRBJ2-1|TRBV29-1|.|TRBD1
TGCAGCGTCGACCGGGACAGGGCTTATAGTGAGCAGTTCTTC
CSVDRDRAYSEQFF
>TRBJ1-5|TRBV7-2|.|TRBD1
TGTGCCAGCAGCACGACAGGGGCGAACAATCAGCCCCAGCATTTT
CASSTTGANNQPQHF
>TRBJ1-2|TRBV27|.|.
TGTGCCAGCAGGTACCGTGGAGGCTACACCTTC
CASRYRGGYTF
>TRBJ2-4|TRBV19|.|.
TGTGCCAGTAGTATAAAGAGCCACCTAGCCAAAAACATTCAGTACTTC
CASSIKSHLAKNIQYF
>TRBJ2-3|TRBV30|.|TRBD2
TGTGCCTGGAGTGCACTAGCGGGAGTAGAGGGAACGCAGTATTTT
CAWSALAGVEGTQYF
>TRBJ1-5|TRBV20-1|few|.
TGCAGTGCTAGAGGGGTCGTGAACAATCAGCCCCAGCATTTT
CSARGVVNNQPQHF
>TRBJ2-3|TRBV6-6|.|TRBD2
TGTGCCAGCAGTTTCGGACTAGCGGGGGCCACTAGCACAGATACACAGTATTTT
CASSFGLAGATSTDTQYF
>TRBJ2-7|TRBV18|.|.
TGTGCCAGCTCACCGGGGACTGACCGGGGGGAGCAGTACTTC
CASSPGTDRGEQYF
>TRBJ2-1|TRBV14|many|.
TGTGCCAGCAGCCCCCTTGTGGACCCCTCAGGGGATGAGCAGTTCTTC
CASSPLVDPSGDEQFF
>TRBJ1-5|TRBV7-2|.|.
TGTGCCAGCAGCTTAGGGGCAGGGGATAGCAATCAGCCCCAGCATTTT
CASSLGAGDSNQPQHF
>TRBJ2-7|TRBV7-8|few|TRBD2
TGTGCCAGCAGCTTCCGGGTAGCGGGATCCTACGAGCAGTACTTC
CASSFRVAGSYEQYF
>TRBJ2-7|TRBV28|.|.
TGTGCCAGCACCGATGGACTGGGCTACGAGCAGTACTTC
CASTDGLGYEQYF
>TRBJ1-4|TRBV20-1|many|.
TGCAGTGCTCGGCGGGCACAGAGAAATGAAAAACTGTTTTTT
CSARRAQRNEKLFF
>TRBJ1-5|TRBV28|.|TRBD1
TGTGCCAGCAGACCACACAGGGGGTTAAATCAGCCCCAGCATTTT
CASRPHRGLNQPQHF
>TRBJ2-2|TRBV5-5|.|.
TGTGCCAGCAGCTTGTCATCTTGGTCAAACACCGGGGAGCTGTTTTTT
CASSLSSWSNTGELFF
>TRBJ2-5|TRBV5-1|.|.
TGCGCCAGCAGCTCTCCGGGGCGAGGAGAGACCCAGTACTTC
CASSSPGRGETQYF
>TRBJ1-6|TRBV30|.|TRBD1
TGTGCCTGGAGTGCCGGGACAGGGAGGAATTCACCCCTCCACTTT
CAWSAGTGRNSPLHF
>TRBJ1-1|TRBV7-8|few|TRBD1
TGTGCCAGCAGCTCACGACAGGGGGAGTGGAACACTGAAGCTTTCTTT
CASSSRQGEWNTEAFF